This T cell receptor beta chain was captured in a study of blood T cell repertoires in COVID-19. Study at large: Collection of acute and convalescent COVID-19 samples took place in the United States, Italy and Spain.

The V end was cut by 0 bases, the J end by 2 bases, with 11 bases between. Germline-derived CDR1 and CDR2 are MNHNS and SASEGT. CDR3 size: 15 residues. Profiling relied on immunoSEQ multiplex PCR, and the TCRdb table lists in-frame clones only, not all of them. Counted here are tens of thousands of clones, roughly nine tenths occurring once; the ten biggest clones make up 20% to 25%. The rearrangement uses TRBV6-1 and TRBJ2-7; D is unresolved. Sequencing was carried out using peripheral blood. This receptor was identified in a man in his fifties or sixties with active COVID-19. The CDR3 reads CASSEAEAVTYEQYF. CDR3 nucleotides: TGTGCCAGCAGTGAAGCCGAGGCCGTCACCTACGAGCAGTACTTC.